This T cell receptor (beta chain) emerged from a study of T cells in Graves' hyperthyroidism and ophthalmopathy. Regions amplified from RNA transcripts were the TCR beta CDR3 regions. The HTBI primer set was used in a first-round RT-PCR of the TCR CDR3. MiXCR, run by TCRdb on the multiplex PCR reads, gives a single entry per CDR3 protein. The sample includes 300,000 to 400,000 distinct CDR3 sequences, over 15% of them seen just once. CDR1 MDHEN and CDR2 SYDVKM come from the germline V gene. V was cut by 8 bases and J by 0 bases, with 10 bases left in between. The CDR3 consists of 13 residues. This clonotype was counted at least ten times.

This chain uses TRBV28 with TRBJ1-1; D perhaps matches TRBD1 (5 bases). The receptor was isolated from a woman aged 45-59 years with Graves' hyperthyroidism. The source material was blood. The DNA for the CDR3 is TGTGCCAGCCACCGGGACCTGAACACTGAAGCTTTCTTT. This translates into CASHRDLNTEAFF.